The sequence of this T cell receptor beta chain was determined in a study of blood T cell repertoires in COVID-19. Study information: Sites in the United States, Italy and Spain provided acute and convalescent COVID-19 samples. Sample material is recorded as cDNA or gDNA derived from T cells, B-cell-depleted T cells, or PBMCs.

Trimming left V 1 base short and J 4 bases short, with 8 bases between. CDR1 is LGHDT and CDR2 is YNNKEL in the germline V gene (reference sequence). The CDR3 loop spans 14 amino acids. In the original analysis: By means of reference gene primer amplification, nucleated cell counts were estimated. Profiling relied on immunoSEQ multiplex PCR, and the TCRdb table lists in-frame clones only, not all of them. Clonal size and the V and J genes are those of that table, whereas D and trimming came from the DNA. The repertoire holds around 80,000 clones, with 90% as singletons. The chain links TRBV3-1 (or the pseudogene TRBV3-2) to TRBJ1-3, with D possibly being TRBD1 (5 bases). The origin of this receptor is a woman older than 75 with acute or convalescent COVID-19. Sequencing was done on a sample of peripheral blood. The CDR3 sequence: CASSQAGIGNTIYF. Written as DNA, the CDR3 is TGTGCCAGCAGCCAAGCAGGGATCGGAAACACCATATATTTT.